The sequence of this T cell receptor (beta chain) was determined in a study of control samples from healthy donors and cancer patients. The CDR3 totals 13 residues. The germline V gene encodes CDR1 SGHNT and CDR2 YYREEE (reference sequence). V trimming: 4 bases; J trimming: 10 bases; junction bases outside the gene matches: 8. Some clones are missing from TCRdb's copy, which holds only in-frame ones; the method was immunoSEQ multiplex PCR. The sample shows about 75,000 clones, 85% to 95% of them seen only once. The sequence was obtained from a woman in her 40s in good health. The genes are TRBV5-4 and TRBJ1-1; TRBD1 agrees at 9 bases. The specimen was blood. The chain's CDR3 is CASSVGTGYVAFF. The CDR3 DNA follows: TGTGCCAGCAGCGTCGGGACAGGGTACGTAGCTTTCTTT.